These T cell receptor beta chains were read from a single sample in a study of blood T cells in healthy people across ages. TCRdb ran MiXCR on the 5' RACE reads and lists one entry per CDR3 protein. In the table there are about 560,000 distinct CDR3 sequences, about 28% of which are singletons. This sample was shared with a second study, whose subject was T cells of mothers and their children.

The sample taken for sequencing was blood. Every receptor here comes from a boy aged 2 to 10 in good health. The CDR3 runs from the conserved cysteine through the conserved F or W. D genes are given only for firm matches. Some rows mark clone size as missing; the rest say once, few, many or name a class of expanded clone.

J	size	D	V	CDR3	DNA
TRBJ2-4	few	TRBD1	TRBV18	CSSSRGSGTGDIQYF	TGTTCCAGCTCACGTGGCTCCGGGACAGGAGACATTCAGTACTTC
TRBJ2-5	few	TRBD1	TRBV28	CASSGYGTGEQETQYF	TGTGCCAGCAGTGGATACGGGACAGGAGAACAAGAGACCCAGTACTTC
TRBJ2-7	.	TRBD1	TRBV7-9	CASSLPRTGGSPYEQYF	TGTGCCAGCAGCTTACCCCGGACAGGGGGAAGCCCCTACGAGCAGTACTTC
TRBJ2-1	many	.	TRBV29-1	CSFHTPYNEQFF	TGCAGCTTCCACACTCCATACAATGAGCAGTTCTTC
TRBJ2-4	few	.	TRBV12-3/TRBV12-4	CASSLDSPEYF	TGTGCCAGCAGTTTAGACAGCCCAGAGTACTTC
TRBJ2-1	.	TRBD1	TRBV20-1	CSASQGQVGQFF	TGCAGTGCTAGCCAGGGACAGGTCGGGCAGTTCTTC
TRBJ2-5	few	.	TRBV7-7	CASSLNGASETQYF	TGTGCTAGCAGCTTAAATGGGGCGTCCGAGACCCAGTACTTC
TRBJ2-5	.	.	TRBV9	CASSVKDLETQYF	TGTGCCAGCAGCGTCAAGGATCTAGAGACCCAGTACTTC
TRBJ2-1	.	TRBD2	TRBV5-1	CASSLGSGRVGEQFF	TGCGCCAGCAGCTTGGGTAGCGGGAGAGTTGGTGAGCAGTTCTTC
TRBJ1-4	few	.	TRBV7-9	CASSFYAGASNEKLFF	TGTGCCAGCAGCTTTTACGCGGGGGCGAGTAATGAAAAACTGTTTTTT
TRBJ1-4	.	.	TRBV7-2	CASSLPGRYEKLFF	TGTGCCAGCAGCTTACCGGGACGATATGAAAAACTGTTTTTT
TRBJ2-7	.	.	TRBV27	CASSFSELYEQYF	TGTGCCAGCAGTTTTAGCGAACTCTACGAGCAGTACTTC
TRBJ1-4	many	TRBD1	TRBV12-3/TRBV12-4	CASSFQGANEKLFF	TGTGCCAGCAGTTTTCAGGGGGCTAATGAAAAACTGTTTTTT
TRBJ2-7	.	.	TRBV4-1	CASSQGPRAESYEQYF	TGCGCCAGCAGCCAAGGGCCGAGGGCAGAATCCTACGAGCAGTACTTC
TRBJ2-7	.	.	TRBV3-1	CASSQGRELWGDEQYF	TGTGCCAGCAGCCAAGGCCGGGAGCTCTGGGGGGACGAGCAGTACTTC
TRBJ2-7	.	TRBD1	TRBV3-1	CASRPQGTGEQYF	TGTGCCAGCAGGCCACAGGGGACGGGGGAGCAGTACTTC
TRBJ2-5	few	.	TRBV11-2	CASSLVVGGETQYF	TGTGCCAGCAGCTTAGTCGTAGGGGGAGAGACCCAGTACTTC
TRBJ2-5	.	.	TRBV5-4	CASRGGQGETQYF	TGTGCCAGCCGAGGGGGGCAAGGGGAGACCCAGTACTTC